Below are 20 T cell receptor beta chains sequenced from a single sample in a study of T cell changes during pregnancy in multiple sclerosis. Generated by immunoSEQ multiplex PCR, the TCRdb table keeps only in-frame clones and is missing some. The table lists tens of thousands of clones, nearly 95% of them singletons. Source: CD8+ T cells from peripheral blood mononuclear cells, taken in the third trimester of pregnancy. These receptor sequences come from a female donor with multiple sclerosis, enrolled in a pregnancy study.

The V call is TRBV7-6, the J call TRBJ1-3, with 8 bases fitting TRBD1. CDR3 length equals 13 residues. V lost 6 bases to trimming and J lost 9 bases; unmatched junction nucleotides: 7. Germline V gene lookup returns CDR1 SGHVS and CDR2 FNYEAQ. The CDR3, as DNA: TGTGCCAGCAGTCAGGGGGCCATGGCCACCATATATTTT. Translated, it gives CASSQGAMATIYF.

The V gene is TRBV9, the J gene TRBJ2-2; TRBD2 agrees at 8 bases. The V gene's germline CDR1 is SGDLS and CDR2 YYNGEE. Trimming took 5 bases from V and 1 from J; bases not matched to a gene: 4. This CDR3 has 15 amino acids. The CDR3 protein is CASSSTSENTGELFF. The CDR3 nucleotides are TGTGCCAGCAGTTCGACTAGCGAGAACACCGGGGAGCTGTTTTTT.

The chain recombines TRBV27 with TRBJ2-7; tentative D call: TRBD2 (6 bases). The V gene lost 7 bases and the J gene lost 0 bases, with 16 bases spanning the gap. There are 15 residues in the CDR3. Germline V gives CDR1 MNHEY, CDR2 SMNVEV (reference sequence). The CDR3 loop reads CASTSPEGCSYEQYF. The CDR3 DNA follows: TGTGCCAGCACCTCACCGGAGGGATGCTCCTACGAGCAGTACTTC.

This clone was counted a single time. V is TRBV4-2 and J is TRBJ2-3; 10 bases map to TRBD2. From germline, CDR1 is LGHNA and CDR2 YNFKEQ. After removal of 1 base from V and 11 bases from J, the junction contained 18 bases not matched to a gene. The CDR3 sequence is 18 residues long. The CDR3 region has the DNA TGTGCCAGCAGCCAAGTAATTAGCGGGAGGCCGCACCTAGAGAAGCAGTATTTT. It codes for CASSQVISGRPHLEKQYF.

The CDR3 nucleotides read TGTGCCAGTAGTATGTCGTTAGGAAACACCATATATTTT. Encoded protein: CASSMSLGNTIYF. This chain connects TRBV19 to TRBJ1-3, with D hard to call. The CDR3 extends over 13 amino acids. V was trimmed by 3 bases and J by 4 bases, leaving 7 bases between them. Germline CDR1 and CDR2: LNHDA and SQIVND (reference sequence).

The table lists this clone with a few counts. The chain combines TRBV5-4 with TRBJ1-1; D uncertain. The length of the CDR3 is 11 residues. V was pared by 6 bases and J by 4 bases, with 7 bases between. Germline lookup yields CDR1 SGHNT and CDR2 YYREEE (reference sequence). CDR3 protein: CASTFGTEAFF. CDR3 DNA sequence: TGTGCCAGCACGTTCGGCACTGAAGCTTTCTTT.

The V and J genes are TRBV9 and TRBJ2-7; 9 bases agree with TRBD2. CDR1 and CDR2 (germline): SGDLS, YYNGEE. This CDR3 has 16 residues. J gave up 0 bases and V 4 bases, and 8 bases lay outside the gene matches. CDR3 protein: CASSPRTSANSYEQYF. The CDR3 region has the DNA TGTGCCAGCAGCCCGAGGACTAGCGCGAACTCCTACGAGCAGTACTTC.

This chain uses TRBV7-8 with TRBJ1-1, with D perhaps TRBD1 (6 bases). V lost 5 bases and J lost 4, with 14 bases in between. The CDR3 totals 14 residues. CDR1 and CDR2 (germline): SGHVS, FQNEAQ. Here the CDR3 DNA reads TGTGCCAGCAGCACAGGGCTGGGGGTCACTGAAGCTTTCTTT. It specifies CASSTGLGVTEAFF.

The rearrangement links TRBV6-1 to TRBJ2-1; unclear D gene. Germline assignment: CDR1 MNHNS and CDR2 SASEGT. This CDR3 has 15 amino acids. V was shortened by 10 bases and J by 6 bases, with 22 bases between the two germline ends. CDR3 loop: CATLLPGSPLNEQFF. The CDR3 DNA reads TGTGCCACCCTCCTTCCCGGGTCTCCCCTCAATGAGCAGTTCTTC.

The chain couples TRBV4-1 to TRBJ2-1; TRBD2 matches 8 bases. The CDR3 contains 16 residues. J was trimmed by 5 bases and V by 4 bases; bases with no gene match: 10. Germline loops: CDR1 MGHRA, CDR2 YSYEKL. CDR3 loop: CASSLAGLPWDNEQFF. For the CDR3, the DNA is TGCGCCAGCAGCCTAGCGGGACTACCCTGGGACAATGAGCAGTTCTTC.

The CDR3 DNA reads as TGTGCCAGCAGTGACGGGGACGGGAGGGCCACTCAGTATTTT. Protein: CASSDGDGRATQYF. The chain carries TRBV6-4 and TRBJ2-3; 8 positions match TRBD2. The V gene end was trimmed by 2 bases and the J gene end by 12 bases; junction bases not matched to a gene: 10. The CDR3 contains 14 residues. Per the germline V gene, CDR1 is MRHNA and CDR2 is SNTAGT.

The rearrangement uses TRBV27 and TRBJ2-7; 8 bases are a match to TRBD2. Germline CDR1 reads MNHEY; CDR2 reads SMNVEV (reference sequence). This CDR3 comprises 12 residues. The V gene end was trimmed by 5 bases and the J gene end by 6 bases; junction bases not matched to a gene: 3. CDR3 bases: TGTGCCAGCAGTGCTACTAGCGGCGAGCAGTACTTC. It is translated as CASSATSGEQYF.

The chain employs TRBV7-6 and TRBJ1-1; 9 nucleotides agree with TRBD1. The V gene's germline CDR1 is SGHVS and CDR2 FNYEAQ. This CDR3 has 13 residues. Losses at the gene ends were 5 bases for V and 11 bases for J; bases not matched to a gene: 9. For the CDR3, the DNA is TGTGCCAGCAGCCCCGGGGACAGGGATGAGGCTTTCTTT. Protein sequence: CASSPGDRDEAFF.

The rearrangement joins TRBV5-4 to TRBJ1-1, with 10 positions matching TRBD1. J lost 5 bases, V lost 0 bases, and 7 bases had no gene match. CDR3 length equals 16 residues. CDR1 and CDR2 from the germline V gene are SGHNT and YYREEE (reference sequence). In nucleotides, the CDR3 is TGTGCCAGCAGCTTGGGGGTGGACAGGGGGGGTACTGAAGCTTTCTTT. It specifies CASSLGVDRGGTEAFF.

This clone was seen only a few times. V is TRBV7-6 and J is TRBJ2-7; TRBD1 is a possible D gene (6 bases). With 0 bases removed from V and 4 bases from J, the gap between germline ends came to 7 bases. Germline V gene data show CDR1 as SGHVS and CDR2 as FNYEAQ. This CDR3 contains 13 residues. CDR3 sequence (DNA): TGTGCCAGCAGCTTAGCGGACAGTTACGAGCAGTACTTC. This gives the protein CASSLADSYEQYF. The full variable domain, rest sourced from reference TRBV7-6 and TRBJ2-7, is GAGVSQSPRYKVTKRGQDVALRCDPISGHVSLYWYRQALGQGPEFLTYFNYEAQQDKSGLPNDRFSAERPEGSISTLTIQRTEQRDSAMYRCASSLADSYEQYFGPGTRLTVT.

This chain links TRBV11-2 with TRBJ2-7, with a tentative D call TRBD2 (5 bases). The CDR3 sequence is 14 residues long. V lost 6 bases, J lost 7 bases, and 19 bases lay in between. Germline V gene sequence: CDR1 SGHAT, CDR2 FQNNGV. The CDR3 DNA reads TGTGCCAGCAGTCCGCGGGCCTCCGCGGTAGAGCAGTACTTC. Its protein is CASSPRASAVEQYF.

This rearrangement joins TRBV27 to TRBJ1-5; the D gene is possibly TRBD1 (5 bases). The CDR3 is made up of 15 amino acids. The V end was cut by 0 bases, the J end by 4 bases, with 10 bases between. Germline V gene sequence: CDR1 MNHEY, CDR2 SMNVEV (reference sequence). The CDR3 nucleotides read TGTGCCAGCAGTTTATCAGACAGCTATAATCAGCCCCAGCATTTT. It codes for CASSLSDSYNQPQHF.

The V and J genes are TRBV27 and TRBJ1-2; possibly TRBD1 for D (5 bases). The germline V gene encodes CDR1 MNHEY and CDR2 SMNVEV (reference sequence). Trimming cost V 4 bases and J 6 bases, with 12 bases left between them. This CDR3 is built from 13 residues. In DNA, the CDR3 is TGTGCCAGCAGTTATCGGGGGAGGGATGGCTACACCTTC. This gives the protein CASSYRGRDGYTF.

V is TRBV6-5 and J is TRBJ2-7, with TRBD2 matching over 8 bases. This CDR3 has 15 amino acids. Germline V CDR1 and CDR2: MNHEY, SVGAGI. J lost 3 bases, V lost 6 bases, and 10 bases had no gene match. The CDR3 region is CASSPGTRGFYEQYF. The CDR3 region has the DNA TGTGCCAGCAGCCCCGGGACTAGAGGCTTCTACGAGCAGTACTTC.

The chain is built from TRBV7-2 and TRBJ2-1; TRBD2 aligns across 8 bases. CDR3 length equals 14 residues. V dropped 6 bases and J dropped 15; count of bases not matched to a gene: 16. Germline V CDR1 and CDR2: SGHTA, FQGNSA. CDR3 in DNA: TGTGCCAGCAGTCAATCGGGGGGGGGCTTTAGGCTGTTCTTC. It specifies CASSQSGGGFRLFF.